Below are 27 T cell receptor beta chains sequenced from a single sample in a study of cytotoxic CD8 clonotypes in ibrutinib-treated CLL. TCRdb's table, derived via immunoSEQ multiplex PCR, lists solely in-frame clones and lacks some. The repertoire has roughly 47,000 clones, approximately 50% of them found once; the top ten carry around a third. Material: PBMCs, obtained after 12 months of ibrutinib treatment. The source of these receptors is a human donor with chronic lymphocytic leukemia.

The J gene is TRBJ2-3, the V gene TRBV4-3; 10 nucleotides align to TRBD1. The V gene end was trimmed by 3 bases and the J gene end by 2 bases; junction bases not matched to a gene: 11. Germline CDR1 LGHNA, CDR2 YSLEER. The CDR3 has 18 amino acids. CDR3 nucleotides: TGCGCCAGCAGCCATAAACCGGGACAGGGGATCCTCACAGATACGCAGTATTTT. Protein sequence: CASSHKPGQGILTDTQYF.

The chain joins TRBV30 to TRBJ1-2; no reliable D call. Germline CDR1 is GTSNPN and CDR2 is SVGIG (reference sequence). Trimming took off 1 base at V and 7 bases at J, with 7 bases between the two ends. The CDR3 covers 11 residues. Here the CDR3 DNA reads TGTGCCTGGAGTGACGGTTTTGGCTACACCTTC. It yields the protein CAWSDGFGYTF.

The chain recombines TRBV29-1 with TRBJ2-1, with 16 bases lining up with TRBD2. This CDR3 is 16 amino acids long. V gave up 5 bases and J gave up 5 bases; unmatched junction bases: 6. Germline V gives CDR1 SQVTM, CDR2 ANQGSEA. The CDR3 DNA is TGCAGCGTTACGGGACTAGCGGGAGGGCGGAACAATGAGCAGTTCTTC. Amino acid sequence: CSVTGLAGGRNNEQFF.

The CDR3 sequence: CASSSQGYEQYF. In nucleotides, the CDR3 is TGTGCCAGCAGCTCTCAGGGTTACGAGCAGTACTTC. The chain carries TRBV7-9 and TRBJ2-7; maybe TRBD1 (5 bases). The CDR3 is 12 residues long. Trimming removed 4 bases from V and 4 bases from J, with 8 bases in between. Germline V gives CDR1 SEHNR, CDR2 FQNEAQ (reference sequence).

The rearrangement joins TRBV19 to TRBJ2-2, with TRBD1 identical over 11 bases. This CDR3 has 16 residues. Looked up from germline, CDR1 is LNHDA and CDR2 is SQIVND (reference sequence). After removal of 6 bases from V and 4 bases from J, the junction contained 7 bases not matched to a gene. The CDR3 sequence is CASSNPGQGVTGELFF. The CDR3 DNA sequence: TGTGCCAGTAGCAACCCGGGACAGGGGGTCACCGGGGAGCTGTTTTTT.

This clone showed up just a few times. The gene calls are TRBV25-1 and TRBJ2-4; possible D gene TRBD1, 5 bases. CDR1 and CDR2 from the germline V gene are MGHDK and SYGVNS. CDR3 length equals 14 residues. Trimming cost V 3 bases and J 3 bases, with 9 bases left between them. CDR3 residues: CASSEGRGKNIQYF. For the CDR3, the DNA is TGTGCCAGCAGTGAGGGTAGGGGCAAAAACATTCAGTACTTC.

This chain joins TRBV1 and TRBJ2-1; the table's D call, TRBD2, has no DNA check behind it. TRBV1 constitutes a pseudogene. The CDR3 runs to 21 residues. CDR3 nucleotide sequence: TGCACCAGCAGCCAGCGAATTTCGGGTAGCGGGAGGGTTAGCGCCTACAATGAGCAGTTCTTC. This gives the protein CTSSQRISGSGRVSAYNEQFF.

The rearrangement uses TRBV7-3 and TRBJ1-5, with a weak D call TRBD1 (6 bases). Trimming took off 5 bases at V and 6 bases at J, with 20 bases between the two ends. Germline-derived CDR1 and CDR2 are SGHTA and FQGTGA. This CDR3 has 16 residues. DNA of the CDR3: TGTGCCAGCAGCATTAATTCAGGGGAGAATCGTCAGCCCCAGCATTTT. Its translation: CASSINSGENRQPQHF.

J is TRBJ2-1 and V is TRBV10-1; possibly TRBD2 for D (6 bases). The germline V gene has CDR1 WNHNN and CDR2 SYGVQD (reference sequence). Deletions cut 8 bases from V and 0 bases from J, with 17 bases between. This CDR3 contains 16 residues. This chain's CDR3 is CASGLRRDGSYNEQFF. CDR3 DNA: TGCGCCAGCGGCCTAAGGAGGGATGGCTCCTACAATGAGCAGTTCTTC.

The chain has TRBV6-6 and TRBJ2-1, with 14 nucleotides matching TRBD2. The V and J ends lost 4 bases and 9 bases, in that order; junction bases with no gene match: 5. The CDR3 sequence is 15 residues long. Germline CDR1 and CDR2: MNHNY and SVGAGI (reference sequence). For the CDR3, the DNA is TGTGCCAGCAGTTCCCCGGGACTAGCGGGAGTTGAGCAGTTCTTC. This gives the protein CASSSPGLAGVEQFF.

This clone was counted between two and nine times. The CDR3 region has the DNA TGTGCCAGCAGCTTAGTAACTGGGGGCAATCAGCCCCAGCATTTT. Residues: CASSLVTGGNQPQHF. The V gene is TRBV7-2, the J gene TRBJ1-5; D uncertain. The V gene lost 1 base and the J gene lost 2 bases, with 9 bases spanning the gap. The CDR3 sequence is 15 residues long. The V gene's germline CDR1 is SGHTA and CDR2 FQGNSA.

This chain links TRBV6-5 with TRBJ2-3, with 13 bases identical to TRBD2. J lost 4 bases, V lost 7 bases, and 5 bases had no gene match. The CDR3 totals 15 residues. Germline assignment: CDR1 MNHEY and CDR2 SVGAGI. CDR3 protein: CASTRLAGGSDTQYF. The CDR3 bases are TGTGCCAGCACCCGACTAGCGGGGGGATCAGATACGCAGTATTTT.

This chain's CDR3 is CASSLGREPDTQYF. In DNA form, the CDR3 reads TGCGCCAGCAGCTTAGGGCGGGAGCCAGATACGCAGTATTTT. The chain couples TRBV5-1 to TRBJ2-3; 7 nucleotides match TRBD2. CDR3 length: 14 amino acids. Germline CDR1 SGHRS, CDR2 YFSETQ. Trimming removed 2 bases from V and 4 bases from J; junction bases left unmatched: 4.

The chain is built from TRBV9 and TRBJ2-1; 14 nucleotides align to TRBD2. The CDR3 consists of 15 residues. The V gene end was trimmed by 3 bases and the J gene end by 9 bases; junction bases not matched to a gene: 5. Germline CDR1 is SGDLS and CDR2 is YYNGEE. The CDR3 here is CASSAQGTSGGEQFF. CDR3 bases: TGTGCCAGCAGCGCCCAAGGGACTAGCGGGGGTGAGCAGTTCTTC.

The gene calls are TRBV15 and TRBJ2-7; 7 bases fit TRBD1. Germline values: CDR1 LNHNV, CDR2 YYDKDF (reference sequence). J gave up 6 bases and V 9 bases, and 8 bases lay outside the gene matches. The CDR3 has 12 residues. CDR3 DNA sequence: TGTGCCACTGGAACAGGGGCTCGCGAGCAGTACTTC. The encoded protein is CATGTGAREQYF.

The rearrangement links TRBV11-2 to TRBJ2-1; TRBD1 might be the D (6 bases). Germline CDR1 reads SGHAT; CDR2 reads FQNNGV. The CDR3 covers 13 residues. The V gene lost 5 bases and the J gene lost 6 bases, with 11 bases spanning the gap. The CDR3 DNA reads TGTGCCAGCAGCCCAAGCAGGGGCAATGAGCAGTTCTTC. It specifies CASSPSRGNEQFF.

This clone was detected only once. The chain combines TRBV19 with TRBJ1-2; D is unresolved. Germline V gene lookup returns CDR1 LNHDA and CDR2 SQIVND (reference sequence). There are 16 residues in the CDR3. V lost 6 bases and J 1 base, leaving 18 bases between the germline ends. The CDR3, as DNA: TGTGCCAGTAGCCCGGGGTCCCACAGTGATAACTATGGCTACACCTTC. Its translation: CASSPGSHSDNYGYTF.

This clone appeared a single time. The sample carries other DNA sequences with the same CDR3. DNA for the CDR3: TGTGCCAGCAGCGTAACGAGTGGGGGAAGGTATGGCTACACCTTC. Amino acid sequence: CASSVTSGGRYGYTF. This chain uses TRBV9 with TRBJ1-2, with a possible D match to TRBD1 (5 bases). The CDR3 has 15 amino acids. The germline V gene has CDR1 SGDLS and CDR2 YYNGEE. Trimming left V 1 base short and J 5 bases short, with 15 bases between. The full variable domain, rest sourced from reference TRBV9 and TRBJ1-2, is DSGVTQTPKHLITATGQRVTLRCSPRSGDLSVYWYQQSLDQGLQFLIQYYNGEERAKGNILERFSAQQFPDLHSELNLSSLELGDSALYFCASSVTSGGRYGYTFGSGTRLTVV.

The chain has TRBV28 and TRBJ1-2; D remains ambiguous. Germline V CDR1 and CDR2: MDHEN, SYDVKM. V gave up 7 bases and J gave up 2 bases, with 14 bases separating them. There are 14 residues in the CDR3. As DNA, the CDR3 is TGTGCCAGCAACCGGCGCGGGCAGAACTATGGCTACACCTTC. It translates to CASNRRGQNYGYTF.

The chain combines TRBV19 with TRBJ1-1, with D unresolved. Germline-derived CDR1 and CDR2 are LNHDA and SQIVND (reference sequence). The CDR3 is 10 residues long. V shed 8 bases and J shed 1 base, with 2 bases lying between them. CDR3 sequence reads: CASWNTEAFF. CDR3 bases: TGTGCCAGTTGGAACACTGAAGCTTTCTTT.

V usage is TRBV5-6 and J usage is TRBJ1-6, with a weak D call TRBD1 (5 bases). The CDR3 totals 19 residues. The germline gives CDR1 SGHDT, CDR2 YYEEEE. The ends were cut back, 0 bases at V and 0 bases at J, with 16 bases in the middle. The CDR3 sequence: CASSLEFGAGSSYNSPLHF. Written as DNA, the CDR3 is TGTGCCAGCAGCTTGGAATTTGGGGCAGGGAGCTCCTATAATTCACCCCTCCACTTT.

There are many counts of this clone. The genes are TRBV9 and TRBJ2-2, with D unresolved. The length of the CDR3 is 16 residues. V was cut by 0 bases and J by 0 bases, with 9 bases left in between. Germline lookup yields CDR1 SGDLS and CDR2 YYNGEE. The CDR3 sequence is CASSVGVGANTGELFF. The CDR3 DNA sequence: TGTGCCAGCAGCGTAGGCGTGGGCGCGAACACCGGGGAGCTGTTTTTT.

The genes are TRBV5-1 and TRBJ2-2; the match to TRBD2 covers 7 bases. The CDR3 runs to 14 residues. V lost 7 bases, J lost 1 base, and 4 bases stayed unmatched. CDR1 is SGHRS, CDR2 YFSETQ, per germline. CDR3 loop: CASEAGLNTGELFF. The CDR3 DNA reads as TGCGCCAGCGAAGCGGGATTGAACACCGGGGAGCTGTTTTTT.

V gene TRBV21-1 combines with J gene TRBJ1-5; the D segment call TRBD1 is taken from the table without a DNA check. TRBV21-1 represents a pseudogene. CDR3 size: 21 residues. The DNA for the CDR3 is TGTGCCAGCAGCAAACCCAGTCGGACAGGGAGCCGACATCTCGGCAATCAGCCCCAGCATTTT. This gives the protein CASSKPSRTGSRHLGNQPQHF.

This clone was found a few times. CDR3 DNA sequence: TGTGCCAGCAGCGCCTATGACAGGGGGCACGGGGAGCTGTTTTTT. Translation: CASSAYDRGHGELFF. The rearrangement uses TRBV11-3 and TRBJ2-2; 10 bases align to TRBD1. This CDR3 has 15 residues. From germline, CDR1 is SGHNT and CDR2 YENEEA. J was trimmed by 7 bases and V by 5 bases; bases with no gene match: 7.

This clone showed up many times. The chain is built from TRBV11-1 and TRBJ1-1; TRBD1 agrees at 7 bases. The length of the CDR3 is 15 residues. Germline CDR1 reads SGHAT; CDR2 reads FQDESV (reference sequence). Trimming cost V 5 bases and J 6 bases; bases outside gene matches: 12. CDR3: CASSPRAQGGSEAFF. In nucleotides, the CDR3 is TGTGCCAGCAGCCCTAGAGCCCAGGGGGGGTCTGAAGCTTTCTTT.

This chain uses TRBV5-1 with TRBJ1-4; 7 bases map to TRBD1. Losses at the gene ends were 3 bases for V and 8 bases for J; bases not matched to a gene: 7. Germline CDR1 reads SGHRS; CDR2 reads YFSETQ. The CDR3 consists of 14 residues. The CDR3 protein is CASSSTGADEKLFF. DNA for the CDR3: TGCGCCAGCAGCTCAACAGGGGCGGACGAAAAACTGTTTTTT.